This TCR beta chain was captured in a study of CD8 T cells in Susac syndrome. Turning to the study itself: Treatment status at blood draw for the Susac syndrome patients was therapy-naive, corticosteroids, or intravenous immunoglobulin alone.

V lost 5 bases, J lost 4 bases, and 10 bases lay in between. CDR3 length: 13 residues. In germline, CDR1 is SGHTA, CDR2 FQGNSA. The patients with Susac syndrome were individuals who fulfilled the recently defined diagnostic criteria for disease that was either definite or probable. An amount of RNA that ranged from 0.5 to 1 ug was reverse transcribed with random hexamers. Amplification of TCR beta CDR3 by immunoSEQ multiplex PCR spanned 54 Vbeta and 13 Jbeta. MiXCR, run by TCRdb on the immunoSEQ multiplex PCR reads, gives a single entry per CDR3 protein. The data show some 68,000 distinct CDR3 sequences, around 93% seen once.

The source is a human donor with Susac syndrome. The rearrangement joins TRBV7-2 to TRBJ2-3; unclear D gene. Sequencing was done on a sample of CD4+ T cells from PBMCs. The CDR3 nucleotides read TGTGCCAGCAGCCCCCAAAAGCCAGATACGCAGTATTTT. It encodes CASSPQKPDTQYF.